This T cell receptor (beta chain) originates from a study of cytotoxic CD8 clonotypes in ibrutinib-treated CLL. The CDR3 contains 15 residues. Germline loops: CDR1 PRHDT, CDR2 FYEKMQ (reference sequence). The V end lost 0 bases, the J end lost 2 bases, and 9 bases lay between the germline ends. The assay was immunoSEQ multiplex PCR, and TCRdb's table has in-frame clones only and misses some. The sample lists about 300,000 clones, around 76% occurring once. Sequenced here: PBMCs, sampled at disease progression, from a patient treated with ibrutinib. The chain joins TRBV13 to TRBJ2-3; D unresolved. This TCR derives from a human donor with chronic lymphocytic leukemia. The CDR3 nucleotides are TGTGCCAGCAGCTTAGGGGGCGAAACCACAGATACGCAGTATTTT. Translated, it gives CASSLGGETTDTQYF. The entire variable domain, with the rest obtained from reference TRBV13 and TRBJ2-3, is as follows: AAGVIQSPRHLIKEKRETATLKCYPIPRHDTVYWYQQGPGQDPQFLISFYEKMQSDKGSIPDRFSAQQFSDYHSELNMSSLELGDSALYFCASSLGGETTDTQYFGPGTRLTVL.